This TCR beta chain was sequenced in a study of somatic mutations in cytotoxic T cells in rheumatoid arthritis. Germline values: CDR1 SGDLS, CDR2 YYNGEE. With 4 bases clipped from V and 4 bases from J, the junction kept 5 bases outside the gene matches. This CDR3 is 14 amino acids long. Remarks on this clone: The antigen remains undetermined.

Findings and caveats of the study: Rheumatoid arthritis patients were compared with age-matched healthy controls, and their CD8+ T-cell clonality did not differ significantly.

Generated by immunoSEQ multiplex PCR, the TCRdb table keeps only in-frame clones and is missing some. This table has 20,000 or so clones, more than 65% appearing once. The sequence came from a woman between 50 and 59 years old in good health. J is TRBJ2-3 and V is TRBV9; 8 bases are shared with TRBD2. Sequenced input: CD8+ T cells sorted from blood. The CDR3 DNA is TGTGCCAGCAGCCCCGGGGGGGGGCCAGATACGCAGTATTTT. The encoded protein is CASSPGGGPDTQYF.